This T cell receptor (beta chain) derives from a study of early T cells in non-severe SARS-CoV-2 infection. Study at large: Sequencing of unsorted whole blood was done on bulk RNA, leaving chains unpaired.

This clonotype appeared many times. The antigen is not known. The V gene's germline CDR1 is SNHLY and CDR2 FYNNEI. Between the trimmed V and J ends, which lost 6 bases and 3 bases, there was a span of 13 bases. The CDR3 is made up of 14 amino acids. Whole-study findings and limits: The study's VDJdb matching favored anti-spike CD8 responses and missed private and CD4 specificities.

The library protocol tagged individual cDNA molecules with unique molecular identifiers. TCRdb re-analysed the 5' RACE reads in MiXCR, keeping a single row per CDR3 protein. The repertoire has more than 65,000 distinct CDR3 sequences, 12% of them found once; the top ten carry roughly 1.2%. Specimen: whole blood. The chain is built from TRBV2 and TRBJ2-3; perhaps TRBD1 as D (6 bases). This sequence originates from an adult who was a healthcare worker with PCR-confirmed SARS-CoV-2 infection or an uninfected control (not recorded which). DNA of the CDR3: TGTGCCAGCAGACGACAGGTTATGACAGATACGCAGTATTTT. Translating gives CASRRQVMTDTQYF.